This TCR beta chain was obtained from a study of breast tumors, draining lymph nodes, adjacent tissues listed by TCRdb under 2016. For the wider study: TCR beta repertoires were compared across tumor, adjacent nontumor tissue and axillary lymph nodes obtained from breast cancer patients. In human breast cancer, the study set out to assess how tumor, surrounding tissue and draining lymph node repertoires relate to one another and whether T cells might be exchanged between them. What the research found in general, with its limitations: Tumor and nontumor tissue repertoires were found to be significantly more similar in luminal-like than in basal-like breast cancer. Tumors showed preferential V and J gene usage, and their T-cell repertoire diversity fell below that of lymph nodes yet above that of nontumor tissue. The data were judged consistent with most tumor T cells deriving from the lymph node and then expanding within tumor tissue. The conclusion that tumor T cells originate in lymph nodes was presented as consistent with a hypothesis rather than as directly demonstrated.

The sample was run on an Illumina HiSeq 2000. TCR beta chain libraries were generated through multiplex PCR amplification. High-throughput sequencing was used to analyze the amplified TCR beta chain products. TCRdb trimmed public reads at Q25 via fastp, called clones via MiXCR and kept in-frame beta chains. Every entry covers one CDR3 protein and lists the most common genes and DNA from its rows. The sample table records 100,000 to 150,000 distinct CDR3 sequences; 20% of these occur just once. In total, the top ten clones hold over 3% of the sample. The sample holds a few counts of this clonotype. Its binding antigen is unknown. A much bigger clone sits one base away, suggesting this may be a read error. Per the germline V gene (reference sequence), MNHNY is the CDR1 and SVGAGI is the CDR2. From cysteine to phenylalanine, the CDR3 is 14 amino acids long. Just CDR3 DNA is preserved here, 42 bases in frame from base 1. V loses 0 bases, J loses 6 bases, and the germline ends lie 12 bases apart.

Lymph node samples were obtained from the axillary draining lymph nodes of breast cancer patients. Recombination linked TRBV6-6 to TRBJ2-7; the D gene is unclear. This receptor was identified in a female donor with breast cancer. Some clones in this sample may be carry-over from other donors' samples. Sequenced: axillary lymph node tissue. The CDR3 here reads CASSYSRAGAEQYF. The DNA is TGTGCCAGCAGTTACTCGCGCGCAGGTGCCGAGCAGTACTTC.